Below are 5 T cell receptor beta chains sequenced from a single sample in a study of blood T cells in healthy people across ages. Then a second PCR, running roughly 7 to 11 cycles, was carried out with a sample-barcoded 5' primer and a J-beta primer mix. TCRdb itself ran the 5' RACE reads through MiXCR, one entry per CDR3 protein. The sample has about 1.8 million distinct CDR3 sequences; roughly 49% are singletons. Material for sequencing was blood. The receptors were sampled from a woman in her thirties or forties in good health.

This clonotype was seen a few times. Written as DNA, the CDR3 is TGTGCCAGCAGTCCGCGGACAGGGTTGGGGGAGACCCAGTACTTC. This sequence encodes CASSPRTGLGETQYF. The J gene is TRBJ2-5, the V gene TRBV6-2 or TRBV6-3; TRBD1 matches at 8 bases. J lost 5 bases, V lost 5 bases, and 10 bases had no gene match. The CDR3 sequence is 15 residues long. Germline loops: CDR1 MNHEY, CDR2 SVGEGT.

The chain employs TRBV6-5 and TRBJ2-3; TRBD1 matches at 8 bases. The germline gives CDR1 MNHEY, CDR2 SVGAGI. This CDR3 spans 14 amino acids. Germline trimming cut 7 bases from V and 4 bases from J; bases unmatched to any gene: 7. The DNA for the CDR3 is TGTGCCAGCAAAAGACAGGGGTTGCCAGATACGCAGTATTTT. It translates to CASKRQGLPDTQYF.

For the CDR3, the DNA is TGCAGCGCGATGGACGGGAACACTGAAGCTTTCTTT. Encoded protein: CSAMDGNTEAFF. The J gene is TRBJ1-1, the V gene TRBV29-1; no firm D call. Between the trimmed V and J ends, which lost 7 bases and 1 base, there was a span of 10 bases. The CDR3 runs to 12 residues. Germline CDR1 is SQVTM and CDR2 is ANQGSEA. The full variable domain, with the rest looked up from reference TRBV29-1 and TRBJ1-1, is SAVISQKPSRDICQRGTSLTIQCQVDSQVTMMFWYRQQPGQSLTLIATANQGSEATYESGFVIDKFPISRPNLTFSTLTVSNMSPEDSSIYLCSAMDGNTEAFFGQGTRLTVV.

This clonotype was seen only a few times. In DNA form, the CDR3 reads TGTGCCAGCAGCCCCGGCCCTCCGGATGGCTACACCTTC. As protein: CASSPGPPDGYTF. The rearrangement links TRBV7-9 to TRBJ1-2; no clear D. V was pared by 5 bases and J by 6 bases, with 13 bases between. The CDR3 spans 13 residues. Germline V gene data show CDR1 as SEHNR and CDR2 as FQNEAQ (reference sequence).

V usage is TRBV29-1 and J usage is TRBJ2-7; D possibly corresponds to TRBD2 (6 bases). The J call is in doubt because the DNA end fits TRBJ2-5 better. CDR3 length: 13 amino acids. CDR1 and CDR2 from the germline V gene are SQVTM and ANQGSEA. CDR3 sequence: CSVKPTSGETQYF. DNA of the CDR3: TGCAGCGTCAAACCGACTAGTGGGGAGACCCAGTACTTC.